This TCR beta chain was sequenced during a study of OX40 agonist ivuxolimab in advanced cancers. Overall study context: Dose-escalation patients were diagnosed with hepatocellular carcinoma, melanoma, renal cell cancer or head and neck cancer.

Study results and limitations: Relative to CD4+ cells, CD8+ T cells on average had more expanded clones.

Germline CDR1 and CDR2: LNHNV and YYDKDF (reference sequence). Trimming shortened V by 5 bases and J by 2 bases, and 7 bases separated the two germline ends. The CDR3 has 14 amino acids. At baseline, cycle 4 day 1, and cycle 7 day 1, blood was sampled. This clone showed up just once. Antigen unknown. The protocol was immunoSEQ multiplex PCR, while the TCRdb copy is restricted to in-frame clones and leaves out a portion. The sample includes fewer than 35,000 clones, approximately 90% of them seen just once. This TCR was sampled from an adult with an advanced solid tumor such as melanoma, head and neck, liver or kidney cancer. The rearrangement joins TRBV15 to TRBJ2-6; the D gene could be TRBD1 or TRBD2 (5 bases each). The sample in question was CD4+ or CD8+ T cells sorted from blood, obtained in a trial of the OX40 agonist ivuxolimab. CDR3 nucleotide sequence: TGTGCCACCAGCGGGGGAGCTGGGGCCAACGTCCTGACTTTC. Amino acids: CATSGGAGANVLTF.